Each of the 10 T cell receptor beta chains below was sequenced from the same sample in a study of beta chain features in type 1 diabetes. The authors reverse transcribed all of the isolated RNA, so sequencing captured expressed TCRB transcripts. The protocol was immunoSEQ multiplex PCR, while the TCRdb copy is restricted to in-frame clones and leaves out a portion. The table lists a few hundred thousand clones, 27% of them singletons. The sequenced sample was central memory CD4+ T cells from blood. The origin of the receptors is a man younger than 40 in good health.

This clone has a count of ten or more. The chain carries TRBV10-3 and TRBJ1-6, with D tentatively TRBD1 (6 bases). With 6 bases removed from V and 10 bases from J, the gap between germline ends came to 19 bases. CDR1 and CDR2 from the germline V gene are ENHRY and SYGVKD. This CDR3 has 15 amino acids. In DNA, the CDR3 is TGTGCCATCAGCCCCTTGGCCATGAGGGGGTCACCCCTCCACTTT. Its translation is CAISPLAMRGSPLHF.

This clone was found a few times. The J gene is TRBJ2-1, the V gene TRBV15; 8 positions match TRBD2. The CDR3 is 15 residues long. Unmatched junction bases numbered 7, after V lost 3 bases and J lost 6 bases. Germline CDR1 reads LNHNV; CDR2 reads YYDKDF (reference sequence). In nucleotides, the CDR3 is TGTGCCACCAGCAGCGCACGGGGGGGCAGCAATGAGCAGTTCTTC. This sequence encodes CATSSARGGSNEQFF.

This clone was detected a few times. The chain uses TRBV11-2 and TRBJ2-7, with 7 bases aligning to TRBD2. V lost 5 bases and J lost 6; bases outside the gene matches: 4. The CDR3 is made up of 12 amino acids. Germline V gene lookup returns CDR1 SGHAT and CDR2 FQNNGV. The CDR3 reads CASSHGEGEQYF. The DNA for the CDR3 is TGTGCCAGCAGCCACGGGGAGGGCGAGCAGTACTTC.

This clone has a count of ten or more. The rearrangement uses TRBV7-2 and TRBJ2-3; tentatively, D is TRBD2 (6 bases). V was cut by 2 bases and J by 0 bases, with 15 bases left in between. This CDR3 is 17 amino acids long. CDR1 is SGHTA, CDR2 FQGNSA, per germline. DNA of the CDR3: TGTGCCAGCAGCTTATTGTTGCGGGACCTCAGCACAGATACGCAGTATTTT. Its translation: CASSLLLRDLSTDTQYF.

The chain links TRBV7-2 to TRBJ1-1; D gene unclear. Between the trimmed V and J ends, which lost 7 bases and 1 base, there was a span of 10 bases. The CDR3 covers 13 residues. Per the germline V gene, CDR1 is SGHTA and CDR2 is FQGNSA. The CDR3 nucleotides are TGTGCCAGCAACCTACAGCAGAACACTGAAGCTTTCTTT. Protein product: CASNLQQNTEAFF.

In nucleotides, the CDR3 is TGTGCCAGCAGCGTAGCTACTGGGGCTAGCGGCTACAATGAGCAGTTCTTC. This encodes CASSVATGASGYNEQFF. V and J are TRBV9 and TRBJ2-1; 7 nucleotides agree with TRBD2. Germline CDR1 reads SGDLS; CDR2 reads YYNGEE. V trimming: 0 bases; J trimming: 3 bases; junction bases outside the gene matches: 9. The CDR3 has 17 residues. Based on the CDR3 plus reference TRBV9 and TRBJ2-1, the full variable domain is DSGVTQTPKHLITATGQRVTLRCSPRSGDLSVYWYQQSLDQGLQFLIQYYNGEERAKGNILERFSAQQFPDLHSELNLSSLELGDSALYFCASSVATGASGYNEQFFGPGTRLTVL.

This clone was seen a handful of times. The chain carries TRBV6-5 and TRBJ2-5; TRBD1 aligns across 9 bases. Unmatched junction bases numbered 0, after V lost 0 bases and J lost 1 base. CDR1 is MNHEY, CDR2 SVGAGI, per germline. This CDR3 contains 15 residues. The CDR3 DNA reads TGTGCCAGCAGTTACTCGACAGGGGGCCAAGAGACCCAGTACTTC. This codes for CASSYSTGGQETQYF.

This clone was counted between two and nine times. V is TRBV7-2 and J is TRBJ2-2; D unresolved. The length of the CDR3 is 13 residues. V was cut by 6 bases and J by 6 bases, with 11 bases left in between. Germline V CDR1 and CDR2: SGHTA, FQGNSA. The DNA of the CDR3 is TGTGCCAGCAGGTCGTCAGTAGCCGGGGAGCTGTTTTTT. It specifies CASRSSVAGELFF.

This clone was counted between two and nine times. The chain employs TRBV7-8 and TRBJ2-7; D gene uncertain. The CDR3 has 12 amino acids. The germline V and J ends were trimmed by 5 bases and 5 bases, with 10 bases remaining between them. Germline CDR1 SGHVS, CDR2 FQNEAQ. The CDR3 spells CASSLGWDEQYF. CDR3 DNA sequence: TGTGCCAGCAGCCTCGGGTGGGACGAGCAGTACTTC.

The chain combines TRBV5-1 with TRBJ2-7, with D maybe TRBD1 (5 bases). The CDR3 is 14 residues long. Trimming took 0 bases from V and 5 from J, leaving 12 bases between them. In germline, CDR1 is SGHRS, CDR2 YFSETQ. CDR3 residues: CASSLAAGMNEQYF. The CDR3, as DNA: TGCGCCAGCAGCTTGGCGGCAGGGATGAACGAGCAGTACTTC.